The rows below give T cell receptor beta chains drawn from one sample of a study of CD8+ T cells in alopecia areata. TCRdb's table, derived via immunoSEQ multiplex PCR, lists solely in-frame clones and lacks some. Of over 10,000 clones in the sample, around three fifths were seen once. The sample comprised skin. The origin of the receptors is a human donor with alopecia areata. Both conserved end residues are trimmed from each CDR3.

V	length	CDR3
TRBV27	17	ASSLLPGTESSGANVLT
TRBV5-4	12	ASSPGWGTGELF
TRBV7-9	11	ASSLVSPMEAF
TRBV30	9	AWSSRTEAF
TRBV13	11	ASSWRPTNEQF
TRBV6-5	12	ASSRTLGHGSAF
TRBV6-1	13	ASPRFRESNTEAF
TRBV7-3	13	ASSLGAGGANEQF
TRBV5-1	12	ASSLSALGYEQF
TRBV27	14	ASSFLRTSDYNEQF
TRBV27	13	ASSPKGQGLREQY
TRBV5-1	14	ASSNTGSKRSYEQY
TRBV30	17	AGLRRTSGGRVVPGELF
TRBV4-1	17	ASSHPGLAGGPLQETQY
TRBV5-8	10	ASSRLRNEAF
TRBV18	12	ASSPSGQNYEQY
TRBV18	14	ASSPRTGNSNQPQH